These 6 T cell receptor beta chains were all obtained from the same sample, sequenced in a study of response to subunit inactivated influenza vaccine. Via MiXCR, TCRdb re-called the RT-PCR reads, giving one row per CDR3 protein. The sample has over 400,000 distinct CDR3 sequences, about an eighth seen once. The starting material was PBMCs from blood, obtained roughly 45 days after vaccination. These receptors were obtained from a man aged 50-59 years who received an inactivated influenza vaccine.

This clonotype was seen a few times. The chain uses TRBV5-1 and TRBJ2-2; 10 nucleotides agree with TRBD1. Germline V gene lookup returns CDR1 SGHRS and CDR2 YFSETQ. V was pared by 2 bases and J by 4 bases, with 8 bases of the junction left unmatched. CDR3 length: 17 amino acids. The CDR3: CASSLRQGAASTGELFF. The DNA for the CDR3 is TGCGCCAGCAGCTTAAGACAGGGGGCCGCCTCCACCGGGGAGCTGTTTTTT.

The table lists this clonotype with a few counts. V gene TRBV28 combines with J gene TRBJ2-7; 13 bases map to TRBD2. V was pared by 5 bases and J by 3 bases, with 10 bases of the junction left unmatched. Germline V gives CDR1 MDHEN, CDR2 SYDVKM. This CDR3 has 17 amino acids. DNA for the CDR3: TGTGCCAGCAGTCTCCCCTCGACTAGCGGGGGGATCTACGAGCAGTACTTC. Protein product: CASSLPSTSGGIYEQYF.

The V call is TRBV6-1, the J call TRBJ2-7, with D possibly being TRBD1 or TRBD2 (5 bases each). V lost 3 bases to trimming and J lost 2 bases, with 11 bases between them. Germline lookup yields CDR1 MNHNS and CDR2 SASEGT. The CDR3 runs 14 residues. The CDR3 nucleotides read TGTGCCAGCAGTGAGAGTGGGGGTCCCTACGAGCAGTACTTC. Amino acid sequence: CASSESGGPYEQYF.

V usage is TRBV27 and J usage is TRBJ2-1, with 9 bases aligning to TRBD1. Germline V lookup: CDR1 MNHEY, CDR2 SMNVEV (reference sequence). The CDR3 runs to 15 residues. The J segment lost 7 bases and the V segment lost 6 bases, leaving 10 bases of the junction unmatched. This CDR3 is CASSSGTGWMNEQFF. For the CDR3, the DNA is TGTGCCAGCAGCTCCGGGACAGGGTGGATGAATGAGCAGTTCTTC.

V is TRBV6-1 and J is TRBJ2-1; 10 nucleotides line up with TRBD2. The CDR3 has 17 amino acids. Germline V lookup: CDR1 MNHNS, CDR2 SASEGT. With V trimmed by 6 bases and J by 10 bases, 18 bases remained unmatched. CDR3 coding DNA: TGTGCCAGCAGCCAAGACCGCGGTAGCGGGGGGATAAGCGAGCAGTTCTTC. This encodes CASSQDRGSGGISEQFF.

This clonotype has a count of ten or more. This chain's CDR3 is CASSGLAGGIGELFF. CDR3 in DNA: TGCGCCAGCTCCGGACTAGCGGGAGGGATCGGGGAGCTGTTTTTT. V gene TRBV4-3 combines with J gene TRBJ2-2; 15 bases agree with TRBD2. Per the germline V gene, CDR1 is LGHNA and CDR2 is YSLEER. The CDR3 spans 15 residues. The V segment lost 8 bases and the J segment 7 bases; nucleotides outside the gene matches: 5.